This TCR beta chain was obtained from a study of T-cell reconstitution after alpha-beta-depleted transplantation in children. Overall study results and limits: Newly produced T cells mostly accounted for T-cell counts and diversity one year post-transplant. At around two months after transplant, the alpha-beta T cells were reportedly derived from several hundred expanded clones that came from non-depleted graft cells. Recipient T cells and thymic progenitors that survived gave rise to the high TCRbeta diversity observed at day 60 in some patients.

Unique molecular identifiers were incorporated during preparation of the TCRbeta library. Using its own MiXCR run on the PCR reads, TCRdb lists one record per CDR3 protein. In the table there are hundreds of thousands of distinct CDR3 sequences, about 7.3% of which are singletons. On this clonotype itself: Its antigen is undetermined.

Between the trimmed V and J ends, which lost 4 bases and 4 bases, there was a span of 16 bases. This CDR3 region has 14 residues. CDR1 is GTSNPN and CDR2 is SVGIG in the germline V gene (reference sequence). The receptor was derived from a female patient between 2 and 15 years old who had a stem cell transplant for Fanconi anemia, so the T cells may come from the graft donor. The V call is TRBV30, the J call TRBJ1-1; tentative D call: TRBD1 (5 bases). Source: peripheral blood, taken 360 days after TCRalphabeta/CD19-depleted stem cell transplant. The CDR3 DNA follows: TGTGCCTGGACCCGGGGGGTGGAAAGCACTGAAGCTTTCTTT. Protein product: CAWTRGVESTEAFF.